This TCR beta chain was observed in a study of CD8 T cells in ankylosing spondylitis (dated by TCRdb to about 2017). For the wider study: To find TCR variants linked to disease, the study profiled T cell receptor beta repertoires in ankylosing spondylitis patients and healthy donors. The whole study cohort included roughly 110 healthy donors and 25 ankylosing spondylitis patients. Peripheral blood was sampled, and synovial fluid was also collected from ankylosing spondylitis patients.

Trimmed from V: 6 bases; trimmed from J: 2 bases; junction bases lacking a gene match: 7. The CDR3 starts with the cysteine, ends with the phenylalanine, and has 16 residues. Left in the record is the CDR3 DNA by itself, 48 bases read in frame from the first base. The germline V gene (reference sequence) sets CDR1 to DFQATT and CDR2 to SNEGSKA. Reads for this sample came from an Illumina HiSeq 2500. Quantitative 5'-RACE with molecular barcodes was the method used to prepare the TCR beta libraries. In the original analysis: A new computational method based on a probabilistic model of VDJ rearrangement was used to identify disease-linked TCR variants. TCRdb reanalyzed the raw reads on its own, using fastp at Q25 for trimming and MiXCR for clone calling, and kept in-frame beta chains. Entries are consolidated by CDR3 protein sequence, retaining the most common genes and DNA. The V and J calls reflect TCRdb's pipeline rather than the authors' work. The sample records 100,000 or so distinct CDR3 sequences, around 24% of which are singletons. The top ten clones comprise around 12% of the sample.

In regard to this clonotype: Its antigen is currently not known. Nothing much larger sits one base from this clone, and base qualities are not available.

The paper as a whole reports these results and caveats: The disease-linked clones showed a CD8+ phenotype and occurred at relatively low frequencies in peripheral blood. The disease-linked clones were reported to be significantly enriched in matched synovial fluid samples from ankylosing spondylitis patients. Some TCR beta motif variants had previously been reported in synovial fluid and blood of reactive arthritis patients, which suggested common disease-initiation mechanisms. Blood from ankylosing spondylitis patients appeared to be characterized by a TCR beta motif composed of roughly eight highly homologous amino acid variants.

For each ankylosing spondylitis patient, the synovial fluid sample was matched to a blood sample from that same patient. The chain is made from TRBV20-1 and TRBJ2-1, with 13 middle bases fitting TRBD2. The receptor was isolated from a male donor with ankylosing spondylitis. Sequenced material: synovial fluid, either unsorted or a sorted T cell fraction (not recorded which). CDR3 reads: CSARLGLAGPYNEQFF. Read as DNA, the sequence is TGCAGTGCCAGACTGGGACTAGCGGGACCCTACAATGAGCAGTTCTTC.